What follows is one T cell receptor (beta chain) and its context. The authors ran a second PCR of about 7 to 11 cycles using a sample-barcoded 5' primer and a J-beta primer mix. From the 5' RACE reads, TCRdb called clonotypes with MiXCR, one entry per CDR3 protein. Of about 730,000 distinct CDR3 sequences listed, 40% to 45% are singletons. These data belong to a study of blood T cells in healthy people across ages. This CDR3 region has 16 residues. The junction had 12 bases not matched to a gene; V was cut back by 4 bases and J by 6 bases. The germline V gene encodes CDR1 MNHNY and CDR2 SVGAGI (reference sequence).

The specimen was blood. The rearrangement links TRBV6-6 to TRBJ2-1; 7 nucleotides align to TRBD2. The TCR sequence derives from a woman aged 60-75 years in good health. Here the CDR3 DNA reads TGTGCCAGCAGTTTCCGAGGGGACTACCAAGGCAATGAGCAGTTCTTC. Its protein is CASSFRGDYQGNEQFF.